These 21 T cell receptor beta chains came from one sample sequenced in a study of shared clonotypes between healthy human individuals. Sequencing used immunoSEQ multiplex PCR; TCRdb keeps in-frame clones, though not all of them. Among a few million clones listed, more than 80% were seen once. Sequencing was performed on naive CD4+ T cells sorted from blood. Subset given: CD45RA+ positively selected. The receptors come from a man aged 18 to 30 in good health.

In nucleotides, the CDR3 is TGTGCCAGCAGTTCTACAGGGATTTCCTACGAGCAGTACTTC. Translated: CASSSTGISYEQYF. The rearrangement joins TRBV6-5 to TRBJ2-7; TRBD1 is a possible D gene (6 bases). The CDR3 has 14 residues. Germline assignment: CDR1 MNHEY and CDR2 SVGAGI. V dropped 4 bases and J dropped 1 base, with 11 bases sitting between them.

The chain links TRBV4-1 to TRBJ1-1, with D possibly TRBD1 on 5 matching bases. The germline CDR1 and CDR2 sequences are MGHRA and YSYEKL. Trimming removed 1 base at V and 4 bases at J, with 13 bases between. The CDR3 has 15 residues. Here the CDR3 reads CASSQVGVSGTEAFF. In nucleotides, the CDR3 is TGCGCCAGCAGCCAAGTAGGGGTCTCGGGCACTGAAGCTTTCTTT.

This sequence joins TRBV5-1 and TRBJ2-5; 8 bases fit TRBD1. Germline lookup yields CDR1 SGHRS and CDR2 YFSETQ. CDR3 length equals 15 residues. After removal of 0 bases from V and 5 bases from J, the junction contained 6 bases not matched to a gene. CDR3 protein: CASSLEGQGAETQYF. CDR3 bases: TGCGCCAGCAGCTTGGAGGGGCAGGGGGCTGAGACCCAGTACTTC.

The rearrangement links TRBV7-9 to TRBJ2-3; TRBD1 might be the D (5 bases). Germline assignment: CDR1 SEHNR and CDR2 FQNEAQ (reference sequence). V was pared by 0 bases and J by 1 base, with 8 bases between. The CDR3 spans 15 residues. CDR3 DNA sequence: TGTGCCAGCAGCTTAGCGGCAGGGCGCACAGATACGCAGTATTTT. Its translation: CASSLAAGRTDTQYF.

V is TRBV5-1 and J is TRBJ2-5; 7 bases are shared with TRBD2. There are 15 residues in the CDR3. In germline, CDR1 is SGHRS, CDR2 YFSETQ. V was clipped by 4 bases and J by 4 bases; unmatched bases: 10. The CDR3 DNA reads TGCGCCAGCAGCGCGACGCTCTCGGGGGGAGAGACCCAGTACTTC. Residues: CASSATLSGGETQYF.

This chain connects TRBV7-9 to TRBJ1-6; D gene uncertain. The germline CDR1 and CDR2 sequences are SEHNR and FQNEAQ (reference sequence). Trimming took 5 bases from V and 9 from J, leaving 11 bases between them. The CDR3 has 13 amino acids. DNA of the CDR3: TGTGCCAGCAGCACAGACGGGAGTTCACCCCTCCACTTT. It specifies CASSTDGSSPLHF.

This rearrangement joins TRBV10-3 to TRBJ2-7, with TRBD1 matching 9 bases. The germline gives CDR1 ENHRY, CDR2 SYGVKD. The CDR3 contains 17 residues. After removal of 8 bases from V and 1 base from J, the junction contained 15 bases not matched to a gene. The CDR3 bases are TGTGCCATCGGGACAGGGACATTTGGGTTGGGATCCTACGAGCAGTACTTC. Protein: CAIGTGTFGLGSYEQYF.

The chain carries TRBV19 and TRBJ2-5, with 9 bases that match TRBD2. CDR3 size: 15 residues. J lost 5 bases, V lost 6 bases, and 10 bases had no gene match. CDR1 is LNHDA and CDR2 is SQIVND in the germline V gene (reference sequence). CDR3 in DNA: TGTGCCAGTAGAGAGGCGGGGGGGCCGTATGAGACCCAGTACTTC. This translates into CASREAGGPYETQYF.

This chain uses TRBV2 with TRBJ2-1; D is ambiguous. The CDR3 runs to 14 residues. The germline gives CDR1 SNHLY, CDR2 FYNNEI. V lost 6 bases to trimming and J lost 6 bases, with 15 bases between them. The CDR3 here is CASSVATQGNEQFF. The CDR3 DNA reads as TGTGCCAGCAGCGTCGCGACCCAAGGCAATGAGCAGTTCTTC.

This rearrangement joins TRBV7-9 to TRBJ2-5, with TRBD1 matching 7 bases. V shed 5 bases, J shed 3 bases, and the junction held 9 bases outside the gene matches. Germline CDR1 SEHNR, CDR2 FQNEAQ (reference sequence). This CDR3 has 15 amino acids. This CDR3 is CASSLLRGQEETQYF. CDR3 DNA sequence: TGTGCCAGCAGCCTCCTTAGGGGGCAAGAAGAGACCCAGTACTTC.

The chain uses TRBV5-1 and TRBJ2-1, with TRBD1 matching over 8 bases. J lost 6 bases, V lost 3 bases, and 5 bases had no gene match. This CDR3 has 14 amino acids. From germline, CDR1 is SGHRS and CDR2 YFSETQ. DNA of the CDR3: TGCGCCAGCAGCTCGGGACAGGACATCAATGAGCAGTTCTTC. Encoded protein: CASSSGQDINEQFF.

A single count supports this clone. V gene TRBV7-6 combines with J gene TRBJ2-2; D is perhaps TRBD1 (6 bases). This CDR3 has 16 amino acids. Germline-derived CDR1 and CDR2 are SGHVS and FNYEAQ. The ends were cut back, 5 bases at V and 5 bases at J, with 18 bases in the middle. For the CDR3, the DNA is TGTGCCAGCAGCCCTCCGGATTCCACAGGGACCGGGGAGCTGTTTTTT. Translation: CASSPPDSTGTGELFF. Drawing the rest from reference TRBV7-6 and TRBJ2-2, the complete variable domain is GAGVSQSPRYKVTKRGQDVALRCDPISGHVSLYWYRQALGQGPEFLTYFNYEAQQDKSGLPNDRFSAERPEGSISTLTIQRTEQRDSAMYRCASSPPDSTGTGELFFGEGSRLTVL.

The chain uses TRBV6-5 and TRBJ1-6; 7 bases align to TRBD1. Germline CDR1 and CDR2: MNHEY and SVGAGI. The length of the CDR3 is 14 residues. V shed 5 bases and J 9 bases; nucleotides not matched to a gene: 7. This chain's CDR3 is CASSKGADFSPLHF. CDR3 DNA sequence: TGTGCCAGCAGTAAGGGGGCCGATTTTTCACCCCTCCACTTT.

For the CDR3, the DNA is TGTGCCAGCAGGGGAGACAGGCTAACCTACGAGCAGTACTTC. Translating it yields CASRGDRLTYEQYF. The chain couples TRBV28 to TRBJ2-7; possible D gene TRBD1, 6 bases. This CDR3 has 14 amino acids. The V and J ends lost 6 bases and 2 bases respectively, with 14 bases between them. Germline CDR1 MDHEN, CDR2 SYDVKM.

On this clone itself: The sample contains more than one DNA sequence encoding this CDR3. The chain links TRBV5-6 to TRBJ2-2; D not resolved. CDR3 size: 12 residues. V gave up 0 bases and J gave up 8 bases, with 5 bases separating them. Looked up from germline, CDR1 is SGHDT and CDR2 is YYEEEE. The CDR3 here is CASSLVSGELFF. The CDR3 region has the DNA TGTGCCAGCAGCTTGGTGTCTGGGGAGCTGTTTTTT.

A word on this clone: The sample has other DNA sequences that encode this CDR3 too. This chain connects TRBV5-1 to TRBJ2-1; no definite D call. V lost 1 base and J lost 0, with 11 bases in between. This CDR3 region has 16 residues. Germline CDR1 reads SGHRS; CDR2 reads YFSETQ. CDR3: CASSLSGGSSYNEQFF. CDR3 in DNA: TGCGCCAGCAGCTTGTCCGGCGGAAGCTCCTACAATGAGCAGTTCTTC.

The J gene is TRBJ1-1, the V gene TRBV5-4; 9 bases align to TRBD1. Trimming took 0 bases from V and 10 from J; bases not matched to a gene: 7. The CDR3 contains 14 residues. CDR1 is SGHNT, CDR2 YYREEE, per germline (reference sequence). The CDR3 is CASSLDRTGEGAFF. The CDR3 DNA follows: TGTGCCAGCAGCTTGGATCGGACAGGGGAAGGAGCTTTCTTT.

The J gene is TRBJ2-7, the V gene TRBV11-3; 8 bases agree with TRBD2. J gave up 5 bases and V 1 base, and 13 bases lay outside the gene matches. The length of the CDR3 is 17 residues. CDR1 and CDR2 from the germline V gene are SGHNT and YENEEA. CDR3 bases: TGTGCCAGCAGCTTAGTCCCCGAAAGCGGGAGTCCCCACGAGCAGTACTTC. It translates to CASSLVPESGSPHEQYF.

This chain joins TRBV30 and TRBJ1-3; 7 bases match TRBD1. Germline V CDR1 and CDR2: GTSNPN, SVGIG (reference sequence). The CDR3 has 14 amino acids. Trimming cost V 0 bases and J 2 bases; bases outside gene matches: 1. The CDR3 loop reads CAWSVTGAGNTIYF. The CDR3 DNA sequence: TGTGCCTGGAGTGTAACAGGGGCTGGAAACACCATATATTTT.

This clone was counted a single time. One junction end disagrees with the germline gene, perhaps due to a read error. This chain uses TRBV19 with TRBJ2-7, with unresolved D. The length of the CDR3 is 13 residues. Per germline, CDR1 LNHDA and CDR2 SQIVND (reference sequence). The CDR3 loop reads CASSLEYSYEQYF. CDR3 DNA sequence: TGTGCCAGTAGTCTAGAATACTCCTACGAGCAGTACTTC.

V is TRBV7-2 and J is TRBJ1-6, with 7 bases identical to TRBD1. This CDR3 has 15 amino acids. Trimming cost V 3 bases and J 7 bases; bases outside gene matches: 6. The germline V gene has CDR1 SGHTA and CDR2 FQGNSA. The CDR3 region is CASSFGQAGNSPLHF. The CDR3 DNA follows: TGTGCCAGCAGCTTTGGACAGGCAGGGAATTCACCCCTCCACTTT.